This T cell receptor (beta chain) was identified in a study of blood T cells in healthy people across ages. A second PCR, run for roughly 7 to 12 cycles, used a sample-barcoded 5' primer plus a J-beta primer mix. One entry per CDR3 protein, called by TCRdb with MiXCR from the 5' RACE reads. The sample yields fewer than 950,000 distinct CDR3 sequences, about 37% seen once. Trimming stripped 0 bases from V and 3 bases from J, with 19 bases between. The CDR3 extends over 17 amino acids. CDR1 DFQATT and CDR2 SNEGSKA come from the germline V gene (reference sequence). The chain joins TRBV20-1 to TRBJ2-3, with D possibly called TRBD1 or TRBD2 (6 bases each). Material: blood. This TCR came from a man aged 18-30 years in good health. This chain's CDR3 is CSARDRQARGGTDTQYF. In DNA, the CDR3 is TGCAGTGCTAGAGATCGACAGGCGAGAGGGGGGACAGATACGCAGTATTTT.